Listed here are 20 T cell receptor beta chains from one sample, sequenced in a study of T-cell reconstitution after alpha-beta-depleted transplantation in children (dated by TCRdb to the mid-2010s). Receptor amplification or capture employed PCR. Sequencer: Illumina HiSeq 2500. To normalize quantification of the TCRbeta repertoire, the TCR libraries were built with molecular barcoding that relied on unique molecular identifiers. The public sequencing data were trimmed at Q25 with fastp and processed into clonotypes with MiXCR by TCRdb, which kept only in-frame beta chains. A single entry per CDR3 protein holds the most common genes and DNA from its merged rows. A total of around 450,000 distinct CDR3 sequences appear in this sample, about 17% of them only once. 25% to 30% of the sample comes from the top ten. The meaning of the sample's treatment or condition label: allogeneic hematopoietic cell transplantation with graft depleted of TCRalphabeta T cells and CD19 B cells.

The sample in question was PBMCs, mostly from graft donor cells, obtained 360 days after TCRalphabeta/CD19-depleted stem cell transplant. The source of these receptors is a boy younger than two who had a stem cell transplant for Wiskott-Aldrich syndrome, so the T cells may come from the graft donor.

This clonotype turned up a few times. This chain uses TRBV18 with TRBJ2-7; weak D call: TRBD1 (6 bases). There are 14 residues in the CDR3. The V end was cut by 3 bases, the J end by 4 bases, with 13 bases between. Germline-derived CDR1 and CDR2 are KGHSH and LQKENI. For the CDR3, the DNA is TGTGCCAGCTCACCGGGACACAACTCATACGAGCAGTACTTC. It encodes CASSPGHNSYEQYF.

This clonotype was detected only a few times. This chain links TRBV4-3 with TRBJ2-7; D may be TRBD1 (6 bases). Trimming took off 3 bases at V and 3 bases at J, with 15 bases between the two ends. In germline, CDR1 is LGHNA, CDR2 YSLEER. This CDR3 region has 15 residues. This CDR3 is CASSHDPTGLYEQYF. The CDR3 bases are TGCGCCAGCAGCCATGACCCGACAGGCCTCTACGAGCAGTACTTC.

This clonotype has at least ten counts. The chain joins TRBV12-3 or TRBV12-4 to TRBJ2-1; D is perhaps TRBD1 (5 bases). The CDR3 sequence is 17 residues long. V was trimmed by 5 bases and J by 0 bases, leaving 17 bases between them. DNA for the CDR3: TGTGCCAGCAGTCCGGGTTGGGGCTCTAGCTCCTACAATGAGCAGTTCTTC. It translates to CASSPGWGSSSYNEQFF.

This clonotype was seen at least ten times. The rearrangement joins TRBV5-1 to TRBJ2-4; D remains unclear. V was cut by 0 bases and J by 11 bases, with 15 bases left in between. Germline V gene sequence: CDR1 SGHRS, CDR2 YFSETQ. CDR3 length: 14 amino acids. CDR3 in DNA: TGCGCCAGCAGCTTGGAAACTTCAGTCGGGTTTCAGTACTTC. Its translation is CASSLETSVGFQYF.

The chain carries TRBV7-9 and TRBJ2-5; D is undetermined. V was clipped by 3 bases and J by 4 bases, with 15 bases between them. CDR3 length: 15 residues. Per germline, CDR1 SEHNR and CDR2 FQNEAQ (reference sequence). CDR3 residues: CASSLTSSAGETQYF. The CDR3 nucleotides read TGTGCCAGCAGCTTGACCTCTTCAGCAGGAGAGACCCAGTACTTC. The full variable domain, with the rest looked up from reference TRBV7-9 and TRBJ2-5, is DTGVSQNPRHKITKRGQNVTFRCDPISEHNRLYWYRQTLGQGPEFLTYFQNEAQLEKSRLLSDRFSAERPKGSFSTLEIQRTEQGDSAMYLCASSLTSSAGETQYFGPGTRLLVL.

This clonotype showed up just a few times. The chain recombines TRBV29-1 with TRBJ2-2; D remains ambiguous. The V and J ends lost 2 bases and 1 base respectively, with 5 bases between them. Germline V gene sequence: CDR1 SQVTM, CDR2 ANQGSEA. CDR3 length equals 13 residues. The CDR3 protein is CSVEKQNTGELFF. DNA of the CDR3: TGCAGCGTTGAAAAACAGAACACCGGGGAGCTGTTTTTT.

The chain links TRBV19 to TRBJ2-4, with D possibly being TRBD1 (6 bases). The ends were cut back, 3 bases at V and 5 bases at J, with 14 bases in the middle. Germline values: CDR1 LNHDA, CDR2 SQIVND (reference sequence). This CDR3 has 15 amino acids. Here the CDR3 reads CASSIWGTNQNIQYF. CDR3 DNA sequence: TGTGCCAGTAGTATTTGGGGGACAAACCAAAACATTCAGTACTTC.

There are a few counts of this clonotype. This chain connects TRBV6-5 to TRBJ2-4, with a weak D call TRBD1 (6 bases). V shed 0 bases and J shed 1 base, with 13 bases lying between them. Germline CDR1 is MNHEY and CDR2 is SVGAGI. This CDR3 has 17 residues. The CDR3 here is CASSYSWGQGAKNIQYF. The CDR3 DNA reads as TGTGCCAGCAGTTACTCGTGGGGGCAGGGTGCCAAAAACATTCAGTACTTC.

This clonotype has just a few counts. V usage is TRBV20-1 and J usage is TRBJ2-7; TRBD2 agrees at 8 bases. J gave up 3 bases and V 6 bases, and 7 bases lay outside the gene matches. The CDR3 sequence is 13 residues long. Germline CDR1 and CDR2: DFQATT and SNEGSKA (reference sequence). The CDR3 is CSAQTSAYYEQYF. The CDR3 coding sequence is TGCAGTGCGCAGACTAGCGCGTACTACGAGCAGTACTTC.

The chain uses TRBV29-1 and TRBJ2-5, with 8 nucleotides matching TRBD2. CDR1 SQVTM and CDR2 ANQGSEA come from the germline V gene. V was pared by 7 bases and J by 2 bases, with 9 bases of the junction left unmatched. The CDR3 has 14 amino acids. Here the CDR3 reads CSALASGSQETQYF. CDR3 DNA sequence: TGCAGCGCATTGGCTAGCGGGTCTCAAGAGACCCAGTACTTC. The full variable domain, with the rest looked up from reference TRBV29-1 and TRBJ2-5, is SAVISQKPSRDICQRGTSLTIQCQVDSQVTMMFWYRQQPGQSLTLIATANQGSEATYESGFVIDKFPISRPNLTFSTLTVSNMSPEDSSIYLCSALASGSQETQYFGPGTRLLVL.

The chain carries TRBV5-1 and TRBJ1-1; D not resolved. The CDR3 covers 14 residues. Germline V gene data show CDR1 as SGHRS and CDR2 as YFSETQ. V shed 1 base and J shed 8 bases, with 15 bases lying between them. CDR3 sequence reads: CASSLNPDGREAFF. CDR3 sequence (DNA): TGCGCCAGCAGCTTGAACCCAGACGGTAGAGAAGCTTTCTTT.

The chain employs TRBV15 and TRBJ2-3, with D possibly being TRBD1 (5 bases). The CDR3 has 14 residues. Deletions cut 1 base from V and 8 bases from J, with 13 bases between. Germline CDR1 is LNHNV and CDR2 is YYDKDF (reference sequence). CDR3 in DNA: TGTGCCACCAGCAGAGCCCCAGGGATAGGTACGCAGTATTTT. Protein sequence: CATSRAPGIGTQYF.

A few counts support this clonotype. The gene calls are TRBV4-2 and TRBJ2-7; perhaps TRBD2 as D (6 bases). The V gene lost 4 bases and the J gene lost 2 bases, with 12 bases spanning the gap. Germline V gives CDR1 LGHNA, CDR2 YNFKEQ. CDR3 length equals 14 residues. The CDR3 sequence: CASSRVWTTYEQYF. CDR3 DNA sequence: TGTGCCAGCAGCCGAGTGTGGACTACCTACGAGCAGTACTTC.

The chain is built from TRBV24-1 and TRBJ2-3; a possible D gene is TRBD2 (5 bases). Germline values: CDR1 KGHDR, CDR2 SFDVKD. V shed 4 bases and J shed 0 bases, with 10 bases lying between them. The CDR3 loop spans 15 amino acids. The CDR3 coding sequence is TGTGCCACCAGTGACGGGGTCACTAGCACAGATACGCAGTATTTT. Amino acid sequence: CATSDGVTSTDTQYF.

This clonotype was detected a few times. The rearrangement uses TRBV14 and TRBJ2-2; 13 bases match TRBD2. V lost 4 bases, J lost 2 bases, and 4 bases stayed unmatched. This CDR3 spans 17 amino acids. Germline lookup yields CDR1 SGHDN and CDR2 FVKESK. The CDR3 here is CASSPGLAGINTGELFF. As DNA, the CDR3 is TGTGCCAGCAGCCCGGGACTAGCGGGGATAAACACCGGGGAGCTGTTTTTT.

The CDR3 DNA reads TGTGCCAGCTCACCATTGAGGAAGGGGGAAAAACTGTTTTTT. Translation: CASSPLRKGEKLFF. The chain combines TRBV18 with TRBJ1-4, with a weak D call TRBD1 (5 bases). This CDR3 is built from 14 residues. CDR1 is KGHSH and CDR2 is LQKENI in the germline V gene. Trimming pared 2 bases from V and 8 bases from J, leaving 12 bases between.

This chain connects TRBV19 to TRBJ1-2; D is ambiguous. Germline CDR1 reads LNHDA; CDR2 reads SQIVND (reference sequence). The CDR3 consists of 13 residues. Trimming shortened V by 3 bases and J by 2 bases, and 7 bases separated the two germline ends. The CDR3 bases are TGTGCCAGTAGTATGATGCTGAACTATGGCTACACCTTC. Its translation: CASSMMLNYGYTF.

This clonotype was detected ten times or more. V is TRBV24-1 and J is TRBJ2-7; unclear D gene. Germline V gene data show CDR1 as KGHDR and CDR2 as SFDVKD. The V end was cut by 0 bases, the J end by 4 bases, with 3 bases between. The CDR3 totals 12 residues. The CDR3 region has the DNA TGTGCCACCAGTGATTTGTCTTACGAGCAGTACTTC. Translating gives CATSDLSYEQYF.

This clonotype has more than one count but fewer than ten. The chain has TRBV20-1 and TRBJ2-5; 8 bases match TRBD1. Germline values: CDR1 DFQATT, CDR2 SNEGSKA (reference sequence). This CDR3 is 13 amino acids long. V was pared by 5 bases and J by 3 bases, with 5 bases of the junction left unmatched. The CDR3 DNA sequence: TGCAGTGCTTGGACAGGGATGAAAGAGACCCAGTACTTC. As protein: CSAWTGMKETQYF.

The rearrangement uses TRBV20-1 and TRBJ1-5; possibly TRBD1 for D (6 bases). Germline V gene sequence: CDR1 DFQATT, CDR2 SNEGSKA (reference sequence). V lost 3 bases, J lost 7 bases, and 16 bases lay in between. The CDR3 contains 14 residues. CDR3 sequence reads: CSARLQGKGQPQHF. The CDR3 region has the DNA TGCAGTGCTAGGTTACAGGGAAAAGGACAGCCCCAGCATTTT.